This TCR beta chain was sequenced during a study of STAT5B mutations in CD4+ large granular lymphocyte leukemia. Turning to the study itself: The CDR3 'QG' motif was associated with a particular HLA allele among healthy donors.

Assay: immunoSEQ multiplex PCR; the TCRdb copy retains only in-frame clones and omits some. Of more than 20,000 clones listed, roughly 79% are singletons. V gave up 4 bases and J gave up 6 bases, with 13 bases separating them. In germline, CDR1 is LNHNV, CDR2 YYDKDF (reference sequence). The CDR3 loop spans 13 amino acids. The chain carries TRBV15 and TRBJ2-7; D uncertain. What was sequenced was CD4+ T cells from blood buffy coats. The sequence was collected from a human donor in good health. CDR3 protein: CATSTVVWGEQYF. CDR3 bases: TGTGCCACCAGCACAGTGGTGTGGGGCGAGCAGTACTTC.